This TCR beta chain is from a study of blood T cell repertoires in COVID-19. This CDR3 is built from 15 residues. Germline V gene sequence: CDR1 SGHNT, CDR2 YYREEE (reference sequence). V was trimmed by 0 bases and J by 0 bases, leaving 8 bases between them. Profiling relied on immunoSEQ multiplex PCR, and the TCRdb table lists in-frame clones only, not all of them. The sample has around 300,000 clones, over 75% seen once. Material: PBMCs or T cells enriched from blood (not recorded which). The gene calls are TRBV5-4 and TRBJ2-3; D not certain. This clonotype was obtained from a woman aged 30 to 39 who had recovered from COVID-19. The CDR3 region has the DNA TGTGCCAGCAGCTTGGCCCCCCCTAGCACAGATACGCAGTATTTT. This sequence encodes CASSLAPPSTDTQYF.